Below are 13 T cell receptor beta chains sequenced from a single sample in a study of CD8+CD57+ T cells in acquired aplastic anemia. CDR3 and TCR beta VDJ profiling relied on a genomic DNA template. In TCRdb, the reads were re-called with MiXCR into one record per CDR3 protein. The table shows tens of thousands of distinct CDR3 sequences, with approximately 57% occurring only once. Patients included in sequencing had previously demonstrated CD8+CD57+ cell expansion by flow cytometry. Input material: sorted CD4+, CD8+, or CD8+CD57+ T cells (not recorded which) from PBMCs. These receptors originate from a human donor with aplastic anemia.

This chain uses TRBV20-1 with TRBJ1-2; D is unclear. V lost 1 base and J 6 bases, leaving 12 bases between the germline ends. The CDR3 runs 13 residues. Germline V gene sequence: CDR1 DFQATT, CDR2 SNEGSKA (reference sequence). CDR3 DNA sequence: TGCAGTGCTAGAGTCAGTTTGGAAAATGGCTACACCTTC. As protein: CSARVSLENGYTF.

The chain employs TRBV20-1 and TRBJ2-5; D uncertain. The ends were cut back, 5 bases at V and 0 bases at J, with 4 bases in the middle. CDR1 is DFQATT, CDR2 SNEGSKA, per germline (reference sequence). CDR3 length: 11 amino acids. CDR3 nucleotides: TGCAGTGCTGCTCACCAAGAGACCCAGTACTTC. Its protein is CSAAHQETQYF.

The rearrangement uses TRBV29-1 and TRBJ1-2; 7 positions agree with TRBD1. The CDR3 extends over 15 amino acids. V shed 6 bases and J 1 base; nucleotides not matched to a gene: 11. Germline V lookup: CDR1 SQVTM, CDR2 ANQGSEA. CDR3 region: CSVGGEGQLNYGYTF. Here the CDR3 DNA reads TGCAGCGTGGGGGGCGAGGGACAGCTTAACTATGGCTACACCTTC.

This clonotype was recorded at least ten times. The chain uses TRBV9 and TRBJ2-7, with 7 bases matching TRBD1. J lost 3 bases, V lost 3 bases, and 6 bases had no gene match. From germline, CDR1 is SGDLS and CDR2 YYNGEE. The CDR3 has 14 amino acids. CDR3 sequence: CASSGSGTDYEQYF. DNA of the CDR3: TGTGCCAGCAGCGGATCCGGGACAGACTACGAGCAGTACTTC.

This chain connects TRBV7-6 to TRBJ1-2; D is uncertain. Trimming cost V 6 bases and J 8 bases, with 13 bases left between them. Germline assignment: CDR1 SGHVS and CDR2 FNYEAQ. This CDR3 has 12 amino acids. CDR3 in amino acids: CASSSGVWGYTF. CDR3 sequence (DNA): TGTGCCAGCAGTTCCGGGGTGTGGGGCTACACCTTC.

This clonotype was counted a few times. The V call is TRBV7-3, the J call TRBJ2-7; D is ambiguous. Looked up from germline, CDR1 is SGHTA and CDR2 is FQGTGA. CDR3 length: 13 residues. The ends were cut back, 6 bases at V and 0 bases at J, with 9 bases in the middle. The CDR3 DNA sequence: TGTGCCAGCAGTTTATCGAGCTCCTACGAGCAGTACTTC. Its protein product is CASSLSSSYEQYF.

About this clonotype itself: A much larger clone lies one base from this, so it may be a read error. This sequence joins TRBV9 and TRBJ1-1; 11 bases map to TRBD1. The CDR3 has 15 residues. Germline-derived CDR1 and CDR2 are SGDLS and YYNGEE. This CDR3 reads CASSSGQGGNTEASF. The CDR3 bases are TGTGCCAGCAGCTCGGGACAGGGGGGGAACACTGAAGCTTCCTTT.

The chain links TRBV10-2 to TRBJ1-2, with D perhaps TRBD1 (6 bases). Germline values: CDR1 WSHSY, CDR2 SAAADI. This CDR3 is built from 12 residues. The ends were cut back, 6 bases at V and 8 bases at J, with 13 bases in the middle. The CDR3 DNA sequence: TGCGCCAGCAGCACGGACAGTTACGGCTACACCTTC. Its protein product is CASSTDSYGYTF.

The chain recombines TRBV7-3 with TRBJ1-6, with 9 bases aligning to TRBD1. The CDR3 is 15 amino acids. Trimming cost V 2 bases and J 9 bases; bases outside gene matches: 5. The germline V gene encodes CDR1 SGHTA and CDR2 FQGTGA. For the CDR3, the DNA is TGTGCCAGCAGCTTAGTCGGACAGGGGAGTTCACCCCTCCACTTT. Its protein is CASSLVGQGSSPLHF.

The rearrangement joins TRBV10-1 to TRBJ2-5; D not certain. Looked up from germline, CDR1 is WNHNN and CDR2 is SYGVQD (reference sequence). Trimming stripped 4 bases from V and 7 bases from J, with 13 bases between. The CDR3 sequence is 13 residues long. CDR3 loop: CASSAGLKGTQYF. CDR3 coding DNA: TGCGCCAGCAGTGCCGGCCTCAAGGGGACCCAGTACTTC.

This clonotype was counted only a few times. The gene calls are TRBV6-5 and TRBJ2-7, with a weak D call TRBD1 (5 bases). The CDR3 contains 14 residues. Germline V gene lookup returns CDR1 MNHEY and CDR2 SVGAGI. Trimming took 2 bases from V and 2 from J, leaving 10 bases between them. The CDR3 spells CASSYRGLTYEQYF. The CDR3 region has the DNA TGTGCCAGCAGTTACAGGGGTCTAACCTACGAGCAGTACTTC.

The rearrangement joins TRBV7-6 to TRBJ2-5; 12 bases are shared with TRBD1. This CDR3 has 18 residues. V was pared by 1 base and J by 4 bases, with 10 bases of the junction left unmatched. Germline V gene lookup returns CDR1 SGHVS and CDR2 FNYEAQ. The CDR3 region is CASSLGPGQGASGETQYF. The CDR3 DNA sequence: TGTGCCAGCAGCTTAGGGCCGGGACAGGGGGCATCGGGAGAGACCCAGTACTTC.

The CDR3 protein is CSSEAGLAGGVTDTQYF. The CDR3, as DNA: TGCAGTAGTGAAGCGGGACTAGCGGGAGGAGTCACAGATACGCAGTATTTT. V gene TRBV20-1 combines with J gene TRBJ2-3, with 15 bases matching TRBD2. CDR3 length equals 17 residues. Losses at the gene ends were 8 bases for V and 2 bases for J; bases not matched to a gene: 11. CDR1 is DFQATT, CDR2 SNEGSKA, per germline (reference sequence).